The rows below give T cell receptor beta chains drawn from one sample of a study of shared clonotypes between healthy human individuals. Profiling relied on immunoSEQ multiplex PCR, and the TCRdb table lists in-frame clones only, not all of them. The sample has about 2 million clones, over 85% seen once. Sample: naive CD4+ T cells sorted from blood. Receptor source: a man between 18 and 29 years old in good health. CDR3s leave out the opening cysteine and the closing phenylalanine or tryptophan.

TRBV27 ASSLGPDRTYEQY
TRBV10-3 AISEGEAGRDEQY
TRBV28 ASSPQGGNYGYT
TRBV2 ASSEAGGNEKLF
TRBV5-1 ASSLRDREY
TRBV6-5 ASSAPGQTGELF
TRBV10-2 ASTRGLAGVVADTQY
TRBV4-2 ASSTLAETSYEQY
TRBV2 ASRGDSLGGQPQH
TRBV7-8 ASSAGTLVRAF
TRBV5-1 ASSLNRGTDTQY
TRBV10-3 AISERDQGAPGELF
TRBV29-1 SVENPRGGLVETQY
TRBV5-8 ASILRGAETQY
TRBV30 AWSRGRADEQY
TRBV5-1 ASSLNQGGGNIQY
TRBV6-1 ASLLPGRTNEKLF
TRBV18 ASSPPAKNIQY
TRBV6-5 ASWGVVTEAF
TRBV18 ASSLGQGIETQY
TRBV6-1 ASSDKRTGRQETQY
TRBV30 AWKSYNEQF
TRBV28 ASSWGRTLTEAYNEQF
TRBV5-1 ASSLGGSSYNEQF
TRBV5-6 ASANTGDWTEAF
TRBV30 AWSVGNSAGTQETQY
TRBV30 AWSGDRAADGYT
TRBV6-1 ASVGRRLMNTEAF
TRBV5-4 ASSFGSAMNTEAF
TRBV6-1 ASSENGLAGGVKQY
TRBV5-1 ASSLILVDTGELF
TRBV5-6 ASSRVSAKNIQY
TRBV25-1 ASSESGRMNTEAF
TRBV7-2 ASSWTGQGANGYT
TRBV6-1 ASSDILSQPQH
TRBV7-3 ASSLTGDPNSPLH